These 9 T cell receptor beta chains share one sample of origin, sequenced in a study of CD8+ T cells in alopecia areata. The treatment is: oral pan-JAK inhibitor, 5-10 mg twice daily. The authors extracted RNA and reverse transcribed it into cDNA as the sequencing template. Clones were sequenced by immunoSEQ multiplex PCR, and TCRdb holds only the in-frame ones, with some missing. This sample has 200,000 to 250,000 clones, with under 70% found just once. The material was CD4+ T cells sorted from blood, obtained at approximately week 42, from a patient treated with tofacitinib. All receptors derive from a human donor with alopecia areata.

The chain employs TRBV5-1 and TRBJ2-2; no clear D. Trimming stripped 6 bases from V and 1 base from J, with 7 bases between. The CDR3 sequence is 13 residues long. Germline CDR1 SGHRS, CDR2 YFSETQ. CDR3 in DNA: TGCGCCAGCATCAAGGGGAACACCGGGGAGCTGTTTTTT. It translates to CASIKGNTGELFF.

This CDR3 is CASSKVFGTGRGSTEAFF. The CDR3 DNA is TGCGCCAGCAGTAAAGTCTTTGGGACAGGTCGGGGGAGCACTGAAGCTTTCTTT. V usage is TRBV23-1 and J usage is TRBJ1-1, with 8 bases that match TRBD1. TRBV23-1 counts as an open reading frame of uncertain function. CDR3 length: 18 amino acids. After removal of 5 bases from V and 4 bases from J, the junction contained 18 bases not matched to a gene.

A few counts support this clone. The chain employs TRBV6-1 and TRBJ2-1; the match to TRBD2 covers 15 bases. The germline gives CDR1 MNHNS, CDR2 SASEGT. Losses at the gene ends were 4 bases for V and 4 bases for J; bases not matched to a gene: 2. The CDR3 extends over 16 amino acids. The DNA of the CDR3 is TGTGCCAGCAGTGGGACTAGCGGGGGGGCGTACAATGAGCAGTTCTTC. Its protein product is CASSGTSGGAYNEQFF.

The chain links TRBV6-6 to TRBJ1-2; 7 positions match TRBD1. CDR1 is MNHNY, CDR2 SVGAGI, per germline (reference sequence). V shed 7 bases and J 1 base; nucleotides not matched to a gene: 3. The CDR3 is 13 amino acids. CDR3 in DNA: TGTGCCAGCAACACAGGGGTTAACTATGGCTACACCTTC. It is translated as CASNTGVNYGYTF.

The count of this clone is one. This chain links TRBV23-1 with TRBJ1-2; the D gene is possibly TRBD1 (5 bases). TRBV23-1 is classed as an ORF, of uncertain function. This CDR3 is 15 amino acids long. Trimming shortened V by 3 bases and J by 7 bases, and 18 bases separated the two germline ends. DNA of the CDR3: TGCGCCAGCAGTCATTCCCCGGGGGGAATCCGTGGCTACACCTTC. Translating gives CASSHSPGGIRGYTF.

The chain joins TRBV29-1 to TRBJ1-5; D remains ambiguous. This CDR3 has 13 amino acids. V lost 1 base to trimming and J lost 7 bases, with 11 bases between them. Germline V lookup: CDR1 SQVTM, CDR2 ANQGSEA. As DNA, the CDR3 is TGCAGCGTTGAAGTGGCAGTGGGGCAGCCCCAGCATTTT. It is translated as CSVEVAVGQPQHF.

This chain links TRBV13 with TRBJ1-2; 9 bases map to TRBD1. Germline V lookup: CDR1 PRHDT, CDR2 FYEKMQ (reference sequence). The V gene end was trimmed by 3 bases and the J gene end by 8 bases; junction bases not matched to a gene: 7. The CDR3 is 14 amino acids. The CDR3 DNA sequence: TGTGCCAGCAGCTTCGGGACAGGGAAGGCGGGCTACACCTTC. As protein: CASSFGTGKAGYTF.

The chain recombines TRBV6-1 with TRBJ2-3; D might be TRBD1 (6 bases). The germline gives CDR1 MNHNS, CDR2 SASEGT. The ends were cut back, 3 bases at V and 7 bases at J, with 14 bases in the middle. This CDR3 has 14 residues. CDR3 in DNA: TGTGCCAGCAGTGACCTCGGGACACCAAATACGCAGTATTTT. Residues: CASSDLGTPNTQYF.

V and J are TRBV2 and TRBJ1-5; 8 bases match TRBD1. The trim removed 4 bases at V and 7 bases at J, leaving 6 bases unmatched. The germline gives CDR1 SNHLY, CDR2 FYNNEI. The CDR3 consists of 14 residues. For the CDR3, the DNA is TGTGCCAGCAGTGGGCAGGGGGCATGGCAGCCCCAGCATTTT. Amino acid sequence: CASSGQGAWQPQHF. Full variable domain (rest looked up from reference TRBV2 and TRBJ1-5): EPEVTQTPSHQVTQMGQEVILRCVPISNHLYFYWYRQILGQKVEFLVSFYNNEISEKSEIFDDQFSVERPDGSNFTLKIRSTKLEDSAMYFCASSGQGAWQPQHFGDGTRLSIL.